Listed here are 20 T cell receptor beta chains from one sample, sequenced in a study of metastatic and nonmetastatic thyroid tumors. All patients were treatment-naive before thyroid surgery. TCRdb reprocessed the PCR reads using MiXCR. The repertoire holds 25,000 to 30,000 clones, with 15% to 20% as singletons. The sample was blood. All receptors come from a female donor with papillary thyroid cancer or a benign thyroid nodule (not recorded which). Some clones in this sample may be carry-over from other donors' samples.

Details on this clone: Other DNA sequences in this sample translate to the same CDR3. The chain is built from TRBV20-1 and TRBJ1-2; maybe TRBD1 (5 bases). V was clipped by 3 bases and J by 6 bases, with 14 bases between them. Per germline, CDR1 DFQATT and CDR2 SNEGSKA (reference sequence). This CDR3 has 13 amino acids. The CDR3 loop reads CSASFQGVDGYTF. The CDR3 coding sequence is TGCAGTGCTAGCTTCCAGGGTGTTGATGGCTACACCTTC.

This clone was counted at least ten times. V is TRBV20-1 and J is TRBJ2-1; D perhaps matches TRBD2 (7 bases). The CDR3 has 16 amino acids. Per the germline V gene, CDR1 is DFQATT and CDR2 is SNEGSKA (reference sequence). The V and J ends lost 6 bases and 3 bases respectively, with 21 bases between them. CDR3 residues: CSAYEPRGGFYNEQFF. The CDR3 region has the DNA TGCAGTGCCTACGAACCGAGGGGGGGGTTCTACAATGAGCAGTTCTTC.

The chain couples TRBV5-1 to TRBJ2-3, with 8 positions matching TRBD1. Trimming removed 4 bases from V and 1 base from J; junction bases left unmatched: 5. Germline V gene data show CDR1 as SGHRS and CDR2 as YFSETQ. The CDR3 spans 15 residues. CDR3 amino acids: CASSLDRGGTDTQYF. CDR3 DNA sequence: TGCGCCAGCAGCCTAGACAGGGGAGGCACAGATACGCAGTATTTT.

The chain uses TRBV27 and TRBJ2-1; 9 nucleotides match TRBD1. Germline trimming cut 6 bases from V and 3 bases from J; bases unmatched to any gene: 6. The CDR3 consists of 15 residues. Germline lookup yields CDR1 MNHEY and CDR2 SMNVEV (reference sequence). The CDR3 coding sequence is TGTGCCAGCAGGACCTGGGGACAGGGCTACAATGAGCAGTTCTTC. Its protein product is CASRTWGQGYNEQFF.

At least ten counts were recorded for this clone. V and J are TRBV3-1 and TRBJ2-2, with D tentatively TRBD1 or TRBD2 (5 bases each). V was trimmed by 3 bases and J by 0 bases, leaving 8 bases between them. This CDR3 contains 15 residues. The germline V gene encodes CDR1 LGHDT and CDR2 YNNKEL (reference sequence). The CDR3 sequence: CASSQRGANTGELFF. In DNA, the CDR3 is TGTGCCAGCAGCCAGCGAGGGGCGAACACCGGGGAGCTGTTTTTT. The full variable domain, with the rest looked up from reference TRBV3-1 and TRBJ2-2, is DTAVSQTPKYLVTQMGNDKSIKCEQNLGHDTMYWYKQDSKKFLKIMFSYNNKELIINETVPNRFSPKSPDKAHLNLHINSLELGDSAVYFCASSQRGANTGELFFGEGSRLTVL.

This clone was counted many times. The V gene is TRBV2, the J gene TRBJ1-5; 7 positions agree with TRBD1. The trim removed 5 bases at V and 6 bases at J, leaving 13 bases unmatched. This CDR3 region has 16 residues. The germline gives CDR1 SNHLY, CDR2 FYNNEI. The CDR3 region has the DNA TGTGCCAGCAGTTCTTGGGACAGAGCTACCGTTCAGCCCCAGCATTTT. Protein sequence: CASSSWDRATVQPQHF. Combining the CDR3 with reference TRBV2 and TRBJ1-5 gives the whole variable domain EPEVTQTPSHQVTQMGQEVILRCVPISNHLYFYWYRQILGQKVEFLVSFYNNEISEKSEIFDDQFSVERPDGSNFTLKIRSTKLEDSAMYFCASSSWDRATVQPQHFGDGTRLSIL.

To note about this clone: One end of the junction does not line up with germline, which may come from a read error. Other DNA sequences from this sample encode an identical CDR3 as well. V usage is TRBV5-1 and J usage is TRBJ1-1, with 9 bases identical to TRBD1. Germline V CDR1 and CDR2: SGHRS, YFSETQ. This CDR3 is 14 amino acids long. The CDR3 loop is CASSPGQGNTEAFF. The CDR3 region has the DNA TGCGCTAGCAGCCCGGGACAGGGGAACACTGAAGCTTTCTTT.

Points on this clone: A much more abundant neighbour one base away suggests this may be a read error. V gene TRBV20-1 combines with J gene TRBJ2-4, with a weak D call TRBD2 (6 bases). The CDR3 length is 13 residues. CDR1 and CDR2 (germline): DFQATT, SNEGSKA (reference sequence). The chain's CDR3 is CSARDVGGDMQYF. In DNA, the CDR3 is TGCAGTGCTAGAGATGTGGGAGGTGACATGCAGTACTTC.

The chain couples TRBV10-3 to TRBJ2-7; 9 nucleotides match TRBD2. The V segment lost 0 bases and the J segment 1 base; nucleotides outside the gene matches: 16. The CDR3 is 20 amino acids. CDR1 is ENHRY and CDR2 is SYGVKD in the germline V gene. CDR3 protein: CAISESKYGKAGGPSYEQYF. CDR3 nucleotides: TGTGCCATCAGTGAGTCGAAATATGGAAAAGCGGGGGGCCCTTCCTACGAGCAGTACTTC.

V usage is TRBV5-1 and J usage is TRBJ2-7; 9 positions agree with TRBD1. Trimming at V came to 0 bases and at J to 6 bases, leaving 1 base not matched to a gene. Germline V gene lookup returns CDR1 SGHRS and CDR2 YFSETQ. CDR3 length equals 13 residues. The CDR3 loop reads CASSLAGQGEQYF. In DNA form, the CDR3 reads TGCGCCAGCAGCTTGGCGGGACAGGGCGAGCAGTACTTC.

This clone was seen many times. The rearrangement links TRBV11-2 to TRBJ2-7; D uncertain. V dropped 0 bases and J dropped 5 bases, with 20 bases sitting between them. Per the germline V gene, CDR1 is SGHAT and CDR2 is FQNNGV. CDR3 length equals 17 residues. CDR3 protein: CASSLEYSEPRDHEQYF. The CDR3 DNA sequence: TGTGCCAGCAGCTTAGAGTATTCGGAGCCCCGAGACCACGAGCAGTACTTC.

This clone was counted ten times or more. The chain recombines TRBV18 with TRBJ2-2; D might be TRBD1 (5 bases). The CDR3 spans 16 residues. Trimming shortened V by 3 bases and J by 1 base, and 12 bases separated the two germline ends. The germline V gene encodes CDR1 KGHSH and CDR2 LQKENI. The CDR3 loop is CASSPSGAKNTGELFF. In DNA, the CDR3 is TGTGCCAGCTCACCGTCTGGGGCGAAGAACACCGGGGAGCTGTTTTTT.

This clone came up a few times. This sequence joins TRBV6-1 and TRBJ1-3; TRBD1 is a possible D gene (5 bases). Trimming stripped 5 bases from V and 4 bases from J, with 9 bases between. The germline V gene encodes CDR1 MNHNS and CDR2 SASEGT. The CDR3 runs to 13 residues. This CDR3 reads CASSNYRGNTIYF. In nucleotides, the CDR3 is TGTGCCAGCAGTAATTACAGGGGAAACACCATATATTTT.

At least ten counts were recorded for this clone. The V gene is TRBV14, the J gene TRBJ2-5, with a weak D call TRBD2 (5 bases). Germline values: CDR1 SGHDN, CDR2 FVKESK. V shed 1 base and J shed 5 bases, with 14 bases lying between them. CDR3 length: 15 amino acids. The CDR3 DNA is TGTGCCAGCAGCCAAGCCTTGAGTGGACTCGAGACCCAGTACTTC. This encodes CASSQALSGLETQYF.

The chain has TRBV12-5 and TRBJ2-5; D is undetermined. The V end lost 0 bases, the J end lost 6 bases, and 5 bases lay between the germline ends. This CDR3 spans 12 amino acids. Germline V gene lookup returns CDR1 LGHNT and CDR2 FRNRAP. CDR3 in amino acids: CASGLVLQTQYF. CDR3 coding DNA: TGTGCTAGTGGTTTGGTACTCCAGACCCAGTACTTC.

In regard to this clone: A read error may account for a junction end that differs from germline. The chain has TRBV11-3 and TRBJ2-5; D might be TRBD1 (6 bases). The germline V gene encodes CDR1 SGHNT and CDR2 YENEEA. The CDR3 totals 15 residues. This CDR3 is CSSSPYRVSGETQYF. CDR3 nucleotide sequence: TGTTCCAGCAGCCCCTACAGGGTTTCGGGGGAGACCCAGTACTTC.

A note on this clone: This may arise from a read error, as a much more abundant clone is one base away. The gene calls are TRBV28 and TRBJ2-4; D remains ambiguous. This CDR3 has 16 residues. V gave up 5 bases and J gave up 1 base, with 15 bases separating them. The V gene's germline CDR1 is MDHEN and CDR2 SYDVKM. Here the CDR3 DNA reads TGTGCCAGCAGTCCCACGACGGGTGGGGCCAAAAACATTCAGTACTTC. Residues: CASSPTTGGAKNIQYF.

The V gene is TRBV6-2 or TRBV6-3, the J gene TRBJ1-1; D ambiguous. The germline V gene encodes CDR1 MNHEY and CDR2 SVGEGT. The length of the CDR3 is 12 residues. Trimming pared 4 bases from V and 2 bases from J, leaving 5 bases between. The CDR3 bases are TGTGCCAGCAGTTCAGAAAACACTGAAGCTTTCTTT. Translation: CASSSENTEAFF.

Ten or more counts support this clone. Relative to the germline gene, one junction end is altered; a read error may explain this. The genes are TRBV11-2 and TRBJ1-3, with D hard to call. The CDR3 spans 14 residues. The germline CDR1 and CDR2 sequences are SGHAT and FQNNGV. In DNA, the CDR3 is TGTGCCAGCAGTTTAGGGTATATTGGAAACACCATATATTTT. Amino acids: CASSLGYIGNTIYF. The entire variable domain, with the rest obtained from reference TRBV11-2 and TRBJ1-3, is as follows: EAGVAQSPRYKIIEKRQSVAFWCNPISGHATLYWYQQILGQGPKLLIQFQNNGVVDDSQLPKDRFSAERLKGVDSTLKIQPAKLEDSAVYLCASSLGYIGNTIYFGEGSWLTVV.

This clone was recorded many times. V and J are TRBV28 and TRBJ1-5; tentatively, D is TRBD1 (5 bases). V was trimmed by 5 bases and J by 4 bases, leaving 15 bases between them. The CDR3 spans 15 residues. CDR1 and CDR2 (germline): MDHEN, SYDVKM. The CDR3 loop is CASSPRDDINQPQHF. CDR3 nucleotides: TGTGCCAGCAGTCCCAGGGATGATATTAATCAGCCCCAGCATTTT.